This T cell receptor beta chain stems from a study of blood T cell repertoires in COVID-19. Study summary: Donors in the United States, Italy and Spain gave samples during acute or convalescent COVID-19. T cells, B-cell-depleted T cells, or PBMCs supplied cDNA or gDNA.

Authors' methods: Estimates of nucleated cell counts were drawn from the amplification of reference gene primers. TCRdb keeps only in-frame clones here, not all; method: immunoSEQ multiplex PCR. V and J calls plus clone size are reproduced from that table; the DNA served to infer D and trimming. Here the sample spans approximately 140,000 clones, approximately 84% being singletons. Trimming took 1 base from V and 1 from J, leaving 10 bases between them. CDR1 and CDR2 from the germline V gene are SGHAT and FQDESV (reference sequence). This CDR3 is built from 15 residues. This clone was counted between two and nine times.

The receptor was derived from a man aged 70 or older with acute or convalescent COVID-19. This chain links TRBV11-1 with TRBJ2-5; D not resolved. The sample taken for sequencing was peripheral blood. DNA of the CDR3: TGTGCCAGCAGCTTAGGCGGCTACCGCCAAGAGACCCAGTACTTC. Its translation is CASSLGGYRQETQYF.